These T cell receptor beta chains were read from a single sample in a study of T cell clones after liver transplantation. Using immunoSEQ multiplex PCR, the repertoire was profiled, and TCRdb retains in-frame clones only, with some absent. The sample carries some 15,000 clones, approximately 81% recorded once. Sequencing was performed on CD8+ T cells from blood, taken around 44 months after liver transplant. Source of these receptors: a human patient who received a liver transplant. The T cells may partly be graft donor cells. Both conserved end residues are part of each CDR3. A D gene is named only where the DNA matches it firmly. Only some rows state a clone size, as once, few, many or a class for expanded clones.

V	D	length	J	size	CDR3	DNA
TRBV27	-	13	TRBJ2-7	-	CASSFGGGLEQYF	TGTGCCAGCAGTTTTGGCGGAGGGCTCGAGCAGTACTTC
TRBV7-8	-	14	TRBJ2-5	-	CASSLQDFGETQYF	TGTGCCAGCAGCCTCCAGGACTTTGGGGAGACCCAGTACTTC
TRBV5-1	TRBD2	17	TRBJ2-2	once	CASSPLSGGRDTGELFF	TGCGCCAGCAGTCCACTCAGCGGGGGGCGCGACACCGGGGAGCTGTTTTTT
TRBV10-2	-	14	TRBJ1-1	few	CASSEPGMNTEAFF	TGCGCCAGCAGTGAGCCAGGGATGAACACTGAAGCTTTCTTT
TRBV5-1	-	16	TRBJ1-1	medium-sized	CASSPFTGGLDTEAFF	TGCGCCAGCAGCCCCTTCACGGGGGGGCTGGACACTGAAGCTTTCTTT
TRBV7-9	-	17	TRBJ2-7	few	CASSLRGDGRWSDEQYF	TGTGCCAGCAGCTTAAGGGGGGACGGGAGATGGTCGGACGAGCAGTACTTC
TRBV29-1	TRBD2	17	TRBJ2-1	-	CSVESRSRREGGYEQFF	TGCAGCGTTGAAAGCCGGTCACGGCGGGAGGGGGGATATGAGCAGTTCTTC
TRBV15	TRBD1	14	TRBJ1-1	-	CATSIGQGEPEAFF	TGTGCCACCAGCATCGGACAGGGCGAACCTGAAGCTTTCTTT
TRBV27	TRBD1	15	TRBJ2-7	-	CASSSPGQGSYEQYF	TGTGCCAGCAGCTCGCCGGGACAGGGTTCGTATGAGCAGTACTTC
TRBV7-9	TRBD2	16	TRBJ2-5	-	CASSLGTSGKQETQYF	TGTGCCAGCAGCTTAGGGACTAGCGGGAAACAAGAGACCCAGTACTTC
TRBV6-1	-	15	TRBJ1-4	-	CASRGRGATNEKLFF	TGTGCCAGCCGTGGGCGAGGGGCAACTAATGAAAAACTGTTTTTT
TRBV7-9	-	15	TRBJ2-3	-	CASSPPGSSTDTQYF	TGTGCCAGCAGCCCCCCCGGCTCTAGCACAGATACGCAGTATTTT
TRBV28	TRBD2	13	TRBJ2-1	-	CAAAGGPYNEQFF	TGTGCCGCGGCGGGAGGGCCCTACAATGAGCAGTTCTTC
TRBV29-1	-	14	TRBJ1-3	few	CSVNSADTGNTIYF	TGCAGCGTTAATTCGGCAGACACCGGAAACACCATATATTTT
TRBV27	-	14	TRBJ2-3	-	CASSLSRATGTQYF	TGTGCCAGCAGTTTATCGAGGGCGACCGGTACGCAGTATTTT
TRBV27	-	13	TRBJ2-1	-	CASSFEVWGEQFF	TGTGCCAGCAGTTTCGAAGTATGGGGTGAGCAGTTCTTC
TRBV7-9	-	16	TRBJ2-5	-	CASSRSGTRFQETQYF	TGTGCCAGCAGCCGCTCAGGGACGCGCTTCCAAGAGACCCAGTACTTC
TRBV4-1	-	16	TRBJ2-7	medium-sized	CASSQASARVSYEQYF	TGCGCCAGCAGCCAAGCATCTGCCAGGGTCTCCTACGAGCAGTACTTC
TRBV6-1	TRBD2	13	TRBJ2-1	-	CASRSSGYNEQFF	TGTGCCAGCAGGTCTAGCGGCTACAATGAGCAGTTCTTC
TRBV19	-	13	TRBJ1-1	-	CASSISRTTEAFF	TGTGCCAGTAGTATAAGTCGGACCACTGAAGCTTTCTTT
TRBV7-3	-	15	TRBJ2-1	-	CASSPLRGPFVEQFF	TGTGCCAGCAGCCCACTCCGGGGCCCTTTTGTTGAGCAGTTCTTC
TRBV4-3	-	13	TRBJ2-7	-	CASSQTLRYEQYF	TGCGCCAGCAGCCAAACGTTGCGGTACGAGCAGTACTTC
TRBV5-4	-	12	TRBJ2-1	-	CASSLEGIGQFF	TGTGCCAGCAGCTTGGAAGGGATCGGGCAGTTCTTC
TRBV27	-	17	TRBJ1-1	-	CASIIRAARGLNTEAFF	TGTGCCAGCATTATCCGAGCAGCGAGGGGTTTGAACACTGAAGCTTTCTTT
TRBV27	TRBD2	17	TRBJ2-1	-	CASRSTESGGSYNEQFF	TGTGCCAGCAGGAGCACAGAATCGGGGGGCTCCTACAATGAGCAGTTCTTC
TRBV5-1	-	14	TRBJ2-3	-	CASSLFQGTDTQYF	TGCGCCAGCAGCTTGTTCCAGGGAACAGATACGCAGTATTTT
TRBV5-1	TRBD1	15	TRBJ2-7	-	CASSWGTGSSYEQYF	TGCGCCAGCAGCTGGGGGACAGGATCTTCCTACGAGCAGTACTTC
TRBV10-1	-	14	TRBJ1-1	-	CASSDGTPNTEAFF	TGCGCCAGCAGTGACGGGACACCGAACACTGAAGCTTTCTTT
TRBV27	-	13	TRBJ2-7	-	CASSLTATYEQYF	TGTGCCAGCAGTTTAACAGCTACCTACGAGCAGTACTTC
TRBV28	-	13	TRBJ2-7	-	CASSLWGQNEQYF	TGTGCCAGCAGTTTATGGGGACAAAACGAGCAGTACTTC
TRBV28	TRBD1	14	TRBJ2-3	medium-sized	CATETGESTDTQYF	TGTGCCACCGAAACAGGGGAAAGCACAGATACGCAGTATTTT
TRBV19	TRBD1	14	TRBJ2-7	-	CASSIGQASYEQYF	TGTGCCAGTAGTATTGGACAGGCGAGCTACGAGCAGTACTTC
TRBV4-1	-	13	TRBJ2-1	-	CASSQVGGNEQFF	TGCGCCAGCAGCCAAGTAGGTGGGAATGAGCAGTTCTTC
TRBV5-8	-	11	TRBJ1-5	-	CASSPGQPQHF	TGTGCCAGCAGCCCCGGGCAGCCCCAGCATTTT
TRBV5-1	-	14	TRBJ1-2	-	CASSLAGLEVGYTF	TGCGCCAGCAGCTTGGCAGGTCTCGAGGTTGGCTACACCTTC
TRBV19	-	12	TRBJ2-2	-	CASSMGPGELFF	TGTGCCAGTAGTATGGGGCCCGGGGAGCTGTTTTTT
TRBV7-2	-	15	TRBJ2-1	-	CASSLNGGSYNEQFF	TGTGCCAGCAGCTTAAACGGGGGTTCTTACAATGAGCAGTTCTTC
TRBV4-1	-	14	TRBJ2-7	-	CASSQAVGHYEQYF	TGCGCCAGCAGCCAAGCCGTTGGTCACTACGAGCAGTACTTC
TRBV5-1	-	17	TRBJ2-1	-	CASSLALVLSSYNEQFF	TGCGCCAGCAGCTTGGCCCTGGTGTTGAGCTCCTACAATGAGCAGTTCTTC
TRBV29-1	-	10	TRBJ2-2	-	CSAVAGELFF	TGCAGCGCCGTCGCCGGGGAGCTGTTTTTT
TRBV7-9	-	13	TRBJ2-5	-	CASSNRDEETQYF	TGTGCCAGCAGCAACCGGGACGAAGAGACCCAGTACTTC
TRBV28	TRBD1	20	TRBJ2-7	-	CASSSPIGQGVRIFLYEQYF	TGTGCCAGCAGTTCCCCCATCGGACAGGGGGTTAGGATCTTCCTCTACGAGCAGTACTTC